What follows are 3 T cell receptor beta chains derived from one specimen sequenced in a study of T-cell reconstitution after alpha-beta-depleted transplantation in children. Preparation of the TCRbeta library used unique molecular identifiers. One entry per CDR3 protein, called by TCRdb with MiXCR from the PCR reads. The table lists some 48,000 distinct CDR3 sequences, approximately 6.1% of them singletons, with around 30% in the top ten. The sequencing here drew on PBMCs, mostly from graft donor cells, taken 60 days after TCRalphabeta/CD19-depleted stem cell transplant. These receptors were collected from a female patient aged 2-15 years who had a stem cell transplant for aplastic anemia, so the T cells may come from the graft donor.

This chain uses TRBV20-1 with TRBJ1-1; D not resolved. Germline V gene lookup returns CDR1 DFQATT and CDR2 SNEGSKA (reference sequence). Trimming cost V 1 base and J 3 bases, with 12 bases left between them. This CDR3 spans 14 amino acids. CDR3 sequence reads: CSARGARGYTEAFF. CDR3 in DNA: TGCAGTGCTAGAGGTGCTCGGGGATACACTGAAGCTTTCTTT.

Only a few counts were recorded for this clonotype. The V gene is TRBV28, the J gene TRBJ2-2, with unresolved D. The CDR3 has 12 residues. V gave up 3 bases and J gave up 7 bases, with 6 bases separating them. The V gene's germline CDR1 is MDHEN and CDR2 SYDVKM. The CDR3 loop is CASSFEVGELFF. CDR3 bases: TGTGCCAGCAGTTTCGAGGTCGGGGAGCTGTTTTTT.

This clonotype has at least ten counts. V is TRBV28 and J is TRBJ2-7; no reliable D call. This CDR3 has 12 residues. Germline CDR1 reads MDHEN; CDR2 reads SYDVKM. V lost 2 bases, J lost 3 bases, and 5 bases lay in between. The CDR3, as DNA: TGTGCCAGCAGTTTACTGGGCTACGAGCAGTACGTC. Protein sequence: CASSLLGYEQYV.